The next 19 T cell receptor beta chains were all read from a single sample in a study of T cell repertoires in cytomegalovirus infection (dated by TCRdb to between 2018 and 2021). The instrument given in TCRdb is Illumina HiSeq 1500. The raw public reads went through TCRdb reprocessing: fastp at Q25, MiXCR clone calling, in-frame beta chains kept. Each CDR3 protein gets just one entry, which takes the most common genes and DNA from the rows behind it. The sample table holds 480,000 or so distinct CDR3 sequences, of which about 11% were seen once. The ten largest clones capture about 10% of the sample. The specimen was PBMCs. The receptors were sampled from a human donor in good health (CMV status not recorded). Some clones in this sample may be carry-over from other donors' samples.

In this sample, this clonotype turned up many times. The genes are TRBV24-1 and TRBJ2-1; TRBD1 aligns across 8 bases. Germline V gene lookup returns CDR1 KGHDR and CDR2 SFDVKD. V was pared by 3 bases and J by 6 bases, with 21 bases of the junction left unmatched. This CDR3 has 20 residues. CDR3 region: CATSDDRDRYNKGTVNEQFF. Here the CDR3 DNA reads TGTGCCACCAGTGATGACCGGGACAGGTACAATAAGGGGACAGTCAATGAGCAGTTCTTC.

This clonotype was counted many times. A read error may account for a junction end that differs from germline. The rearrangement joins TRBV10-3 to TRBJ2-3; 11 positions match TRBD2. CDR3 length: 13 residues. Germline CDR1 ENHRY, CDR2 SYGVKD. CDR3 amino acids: CAISESGTSGAHF. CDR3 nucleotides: TGTGCCATCAGTGAGTCGGGGACTAGCGGAGCCCACTTT.

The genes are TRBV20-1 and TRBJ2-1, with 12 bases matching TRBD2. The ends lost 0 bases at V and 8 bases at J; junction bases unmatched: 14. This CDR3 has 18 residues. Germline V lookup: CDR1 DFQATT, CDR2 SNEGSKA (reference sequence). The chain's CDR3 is CSAREGALLAGGWDEQFF. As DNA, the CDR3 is TGCAGTGCTAGAGAGGGAGCACTACTAGCGGGGGGATGGGATGAGCAGTTCTTC.

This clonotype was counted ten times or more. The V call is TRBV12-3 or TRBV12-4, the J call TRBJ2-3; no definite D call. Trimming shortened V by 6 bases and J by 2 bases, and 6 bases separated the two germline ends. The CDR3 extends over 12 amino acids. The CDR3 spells CASRRDTDTQYF. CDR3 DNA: TGTGCCAGCAGAAGGGACACAGATACGCAGTATTTT.

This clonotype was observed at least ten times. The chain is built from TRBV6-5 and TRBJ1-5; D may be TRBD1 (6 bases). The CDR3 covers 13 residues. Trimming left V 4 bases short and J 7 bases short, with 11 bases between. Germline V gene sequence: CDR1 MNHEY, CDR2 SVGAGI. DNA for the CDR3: TGTGCCAGCAGTTCCCAGGGGCGGCAGCCCCAGCATTTT. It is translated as CASSSQGRQPQHF.

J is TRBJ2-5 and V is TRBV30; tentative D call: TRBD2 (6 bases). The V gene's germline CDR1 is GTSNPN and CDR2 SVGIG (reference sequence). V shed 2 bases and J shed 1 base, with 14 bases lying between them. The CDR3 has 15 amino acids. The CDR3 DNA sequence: TGTGCCTGGAGTCTCATGGAGGGTCCCCAAGAGACCCAGTACTTC. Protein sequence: CAWSLMEGPQETQYF.

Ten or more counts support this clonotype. This chain's CDR3 is CSAIYSMEDEAFF. CDR3 sequence (DNA): TGCAGTGCTATCTACTCTATGGAGGATGAAGCTTTCTTT. The chain has TRBV20-1 and TRBJ1-1; D uncertain. This CDR3 is built from 13 residues. V gave up 4 bases and J gave up 7 bases, with 16 bases separating them. Germline V lookup: CDR1 DFQATT, CDR2 SNEGSKA (reference sequence).

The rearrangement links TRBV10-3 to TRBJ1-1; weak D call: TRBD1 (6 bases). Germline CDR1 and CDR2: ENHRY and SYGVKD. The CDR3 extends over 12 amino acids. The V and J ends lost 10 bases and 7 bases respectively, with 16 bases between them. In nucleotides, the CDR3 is TGTGCCACTAGGGGGGGAGGGTTTGAAGCTTTCTTT. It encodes CATRGGGFEAFF.

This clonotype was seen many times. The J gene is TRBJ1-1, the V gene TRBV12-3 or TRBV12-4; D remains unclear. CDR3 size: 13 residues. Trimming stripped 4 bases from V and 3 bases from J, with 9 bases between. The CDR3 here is CASSYRVDTEAFF. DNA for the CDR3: TGTGCCAGCAGTTACCGGGTCGACACTGAAGCTTTCTTT.

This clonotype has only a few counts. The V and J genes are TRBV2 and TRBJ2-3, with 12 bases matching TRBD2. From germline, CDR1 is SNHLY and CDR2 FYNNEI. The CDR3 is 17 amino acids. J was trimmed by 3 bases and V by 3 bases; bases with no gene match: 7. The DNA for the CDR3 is TGTGCCAGCAGTGACTACTCTAGCGGGGGGGCTACAGATACGCAGTATTTT. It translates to CASSDYSSGGATDTQYF.

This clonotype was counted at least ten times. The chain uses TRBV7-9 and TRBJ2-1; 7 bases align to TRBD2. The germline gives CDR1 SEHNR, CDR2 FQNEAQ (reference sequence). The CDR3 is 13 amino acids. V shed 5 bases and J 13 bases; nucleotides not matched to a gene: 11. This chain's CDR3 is CASSPESGKEQFF. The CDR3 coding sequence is TGTGCCAGCAGCCCAGAGAGCGGGAAGGAACAGTTCTTC. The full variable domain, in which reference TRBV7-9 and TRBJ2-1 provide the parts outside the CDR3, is DTGVSQNPRHKITKRGQNVTFRCDPISEHNRLYWYRQTLGQGPEFLTYFQNEAQLEKSRLLSDRFSAERPKGSFSTLEIQRTEQGDSAMYLCASSPESGKEQFFGPGTRLTVL.

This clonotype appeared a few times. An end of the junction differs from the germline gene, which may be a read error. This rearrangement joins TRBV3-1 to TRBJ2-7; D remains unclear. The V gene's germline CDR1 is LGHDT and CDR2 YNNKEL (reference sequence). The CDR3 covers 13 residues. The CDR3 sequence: CASSQGRSNPPNF. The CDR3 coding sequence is TGTGCCAGCAGCCAAGGCCGGTCGAACCCGCCAAATTTC.

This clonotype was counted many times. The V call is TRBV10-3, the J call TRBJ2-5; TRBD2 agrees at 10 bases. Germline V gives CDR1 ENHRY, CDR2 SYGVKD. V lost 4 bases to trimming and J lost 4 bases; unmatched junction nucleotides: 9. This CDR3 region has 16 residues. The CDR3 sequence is CAISGPLAGTTETQYF. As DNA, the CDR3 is TGTGCCATCAGTGGTCCACTAGCGGGGACGACAGAGACCCAGTACTTC.

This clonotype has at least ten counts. The CDR3 spells CATSETRWSGDAYNEQFF. The CDR3 nucleotides are TGTGCCACCAGTGAAACACGCTGGTCGGGAGACGCCTACAATGAGCAGTTCTTC. The genes are TRBV24-1 and TRBJ2-1, with D possibly being TRBD2 (6 bases). Germline values: CDR1 KGHDR, CDR2 SFDVKD. The V gene lost 4 bases and the J gene lost 2 bases, with 20 bases spanning the gap. The CDR3 runs to 18 residues.

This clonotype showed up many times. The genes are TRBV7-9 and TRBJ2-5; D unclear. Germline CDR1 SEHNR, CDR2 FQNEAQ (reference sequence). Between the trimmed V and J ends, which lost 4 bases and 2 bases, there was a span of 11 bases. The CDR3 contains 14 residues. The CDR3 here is CASSSQDPQETQYF. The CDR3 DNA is TGTGCCAGCAGCTCGCAGGACCCGCAAGAGACCCAGTACTTC.

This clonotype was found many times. For the CDR3, the DNA is TGTGCCAGCCGCGTACGCCGGGACAGGGGGCTGGGTGAGCAGTTCTTC. This sequence encodes CASRVRRDRGLGEQFF. The chain combines TRBV12-3 or TRBV12-4 with TRBJ2-1, with 12 bases that match TRBD1. This CDR3 contains 16 residues. The V gene end was trimmed by 8 bases and the J gene end by 9 bases; junction bases not matched to a gene: 14.

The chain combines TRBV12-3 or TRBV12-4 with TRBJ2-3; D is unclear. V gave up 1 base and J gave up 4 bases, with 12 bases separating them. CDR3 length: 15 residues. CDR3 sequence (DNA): TGTGCCAGCAGTTTAGTGGGTCCCCCTGCAGATACGCAGTATTTT. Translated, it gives CASSLVGPPADTQYF.

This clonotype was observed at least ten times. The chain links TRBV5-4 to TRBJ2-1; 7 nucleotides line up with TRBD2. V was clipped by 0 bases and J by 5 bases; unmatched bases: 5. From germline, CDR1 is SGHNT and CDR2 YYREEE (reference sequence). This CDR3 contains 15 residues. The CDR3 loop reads CASSLGGTTHNEQFF. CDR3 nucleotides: TGTGCCAGCAGCTTGGGGGGGACTACGCACAATGAGCAGTTCTTC.

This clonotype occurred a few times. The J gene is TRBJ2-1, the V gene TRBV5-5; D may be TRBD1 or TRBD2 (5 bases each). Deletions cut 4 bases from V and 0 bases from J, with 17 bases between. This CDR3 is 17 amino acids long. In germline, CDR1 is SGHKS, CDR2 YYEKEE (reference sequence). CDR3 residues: CASSLGTGPSSYNEQFF. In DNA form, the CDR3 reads TGTGCCAGCAGCCTAGGAACGGGGCCCAGCTCCTACAATGAGCAGTTCTTC.